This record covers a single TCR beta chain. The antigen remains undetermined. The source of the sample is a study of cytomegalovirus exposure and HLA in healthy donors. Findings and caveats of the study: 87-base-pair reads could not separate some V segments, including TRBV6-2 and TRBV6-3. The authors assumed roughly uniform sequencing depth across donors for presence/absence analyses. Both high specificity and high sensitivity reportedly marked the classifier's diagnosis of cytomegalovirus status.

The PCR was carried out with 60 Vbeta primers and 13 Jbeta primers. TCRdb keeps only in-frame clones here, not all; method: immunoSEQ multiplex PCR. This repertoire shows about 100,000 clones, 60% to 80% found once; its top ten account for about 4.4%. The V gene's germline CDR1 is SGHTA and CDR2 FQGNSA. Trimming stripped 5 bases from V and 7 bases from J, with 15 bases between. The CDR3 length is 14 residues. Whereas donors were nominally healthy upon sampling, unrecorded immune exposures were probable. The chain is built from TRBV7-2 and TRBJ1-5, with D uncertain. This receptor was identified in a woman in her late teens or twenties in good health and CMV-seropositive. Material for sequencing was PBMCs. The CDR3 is CASSPPGSLQPQHF. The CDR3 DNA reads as TGTGCCAGCAGCCCACCGGGGAGCCTGCAGCCCCAGCATTTT.